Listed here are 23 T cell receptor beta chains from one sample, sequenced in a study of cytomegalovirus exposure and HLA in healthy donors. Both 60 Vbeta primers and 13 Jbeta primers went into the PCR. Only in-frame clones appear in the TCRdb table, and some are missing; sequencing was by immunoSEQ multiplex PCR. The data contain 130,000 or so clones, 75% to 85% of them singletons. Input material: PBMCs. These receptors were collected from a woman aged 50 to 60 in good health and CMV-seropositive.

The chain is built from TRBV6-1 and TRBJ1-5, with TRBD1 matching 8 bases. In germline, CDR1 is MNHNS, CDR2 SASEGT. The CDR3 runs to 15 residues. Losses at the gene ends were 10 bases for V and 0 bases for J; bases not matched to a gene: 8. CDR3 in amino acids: CATETGVNSNQPQHF. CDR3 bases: TGTGCCACCGAGACAGGGGTAAATAGCAATCAGCCCCAGCATTTT.

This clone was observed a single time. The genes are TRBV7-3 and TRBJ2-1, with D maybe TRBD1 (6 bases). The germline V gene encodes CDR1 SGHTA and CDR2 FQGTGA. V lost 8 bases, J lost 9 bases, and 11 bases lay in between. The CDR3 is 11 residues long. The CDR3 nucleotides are TGTGCCAGCGGGGGCAGGGGTGAGCAGTTCTTC. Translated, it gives CASGGRGEQFF.

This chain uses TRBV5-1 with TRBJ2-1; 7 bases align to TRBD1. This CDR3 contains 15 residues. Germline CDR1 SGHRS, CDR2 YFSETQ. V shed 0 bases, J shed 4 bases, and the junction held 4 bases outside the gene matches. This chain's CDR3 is CASSLGQGMYNEQFF. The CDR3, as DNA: TGCGCCAGCAGCTTGGGACAGGGAATGTACAATGAGCAGTTCTTC. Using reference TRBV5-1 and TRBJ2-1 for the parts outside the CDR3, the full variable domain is KAGVTQTPRYLIKTRGQQVTLSCSPISGHRSVSWYQQTPGQGLQFLFEYFSETQRNKGNFPGRFSGRQFSNSRSEMNVSTLELGDSALYLCASSLGQGMYNEQFFGPGTRLTVL.

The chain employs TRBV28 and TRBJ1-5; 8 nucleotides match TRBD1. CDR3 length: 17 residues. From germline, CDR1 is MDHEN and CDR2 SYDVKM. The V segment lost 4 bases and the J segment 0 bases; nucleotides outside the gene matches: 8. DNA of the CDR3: TGTGCCAGCAGTTCTAACAGGGGGATTTATAGCAATCAGCCCCAGCATTTT. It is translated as CASSSNRGIYSNQPQHF.

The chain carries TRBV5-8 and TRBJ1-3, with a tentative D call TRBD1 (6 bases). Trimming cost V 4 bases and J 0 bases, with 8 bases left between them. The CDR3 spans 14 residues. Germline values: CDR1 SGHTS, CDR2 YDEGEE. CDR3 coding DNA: TGTGCCAGCAGCAGGGGGTACTCTGGAAACACCATATATTTT. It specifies CASSRGYSGNTIYF.

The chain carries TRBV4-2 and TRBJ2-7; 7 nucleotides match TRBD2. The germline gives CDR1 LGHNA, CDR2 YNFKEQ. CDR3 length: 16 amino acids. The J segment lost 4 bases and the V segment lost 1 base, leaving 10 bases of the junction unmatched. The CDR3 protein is CASSQGGVAGEYEQYF. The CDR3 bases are TGTGCCAGCAGCCAAGGTGGGGTCGCGGGGGAATACGAGCAGTACTTC.

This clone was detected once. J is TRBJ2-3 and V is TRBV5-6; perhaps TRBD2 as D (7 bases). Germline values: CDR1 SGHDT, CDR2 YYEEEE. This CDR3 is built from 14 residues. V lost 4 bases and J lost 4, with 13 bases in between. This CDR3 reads CASSLGGRADTQYF. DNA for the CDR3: TGTGCCAGCAGCCTGGGGGGGCGCGCAGATACGCAGTATTTT.

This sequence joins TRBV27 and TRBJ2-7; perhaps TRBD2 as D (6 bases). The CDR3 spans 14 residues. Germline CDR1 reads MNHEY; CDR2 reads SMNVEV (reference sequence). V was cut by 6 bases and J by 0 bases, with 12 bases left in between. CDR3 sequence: CASRRDGSSYEQYF. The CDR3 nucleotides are TGTGCCAGCAGGCGGGACGGGAGCTCCTACGAGCAGTACTTC.

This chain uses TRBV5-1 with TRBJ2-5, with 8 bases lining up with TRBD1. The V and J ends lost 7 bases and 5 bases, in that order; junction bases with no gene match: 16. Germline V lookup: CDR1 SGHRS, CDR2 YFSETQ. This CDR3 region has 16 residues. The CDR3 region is CASSGGVQGAGETQYF. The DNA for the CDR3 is TGCGCCAGCTCTGGGGGCGTTCAGGGGGCCGGGGAGACCCAGTACTTC. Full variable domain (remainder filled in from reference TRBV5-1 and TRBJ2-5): KAGVTQTPRYLIKTRGQQVTLSCSPISGHRSVSWYQQTPGQGLQFLFEYFSETQRNKGNFPGRFSGRQFSNSRSEMNVSTLELGDSALYLCASSGGVQGAGETQYFGPGTRLLVL.

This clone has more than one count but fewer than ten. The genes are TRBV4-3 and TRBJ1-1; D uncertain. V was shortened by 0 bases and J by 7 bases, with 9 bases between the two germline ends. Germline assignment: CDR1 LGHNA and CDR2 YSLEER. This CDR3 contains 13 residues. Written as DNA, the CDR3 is TGCGCCAGCAGCCAAGAGGTAACTCTTGAAGCTTTCTTT. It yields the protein CASSQEVTLEAFF.

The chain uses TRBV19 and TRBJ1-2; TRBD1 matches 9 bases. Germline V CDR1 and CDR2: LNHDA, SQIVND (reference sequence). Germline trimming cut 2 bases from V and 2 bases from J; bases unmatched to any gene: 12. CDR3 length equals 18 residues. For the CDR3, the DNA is TGTGCCAGTAGTATAAATTCGACCCCGGGACAGGGAAACTATGGCTACACCTTC. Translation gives CASSINSTPGQGNYGYTF.

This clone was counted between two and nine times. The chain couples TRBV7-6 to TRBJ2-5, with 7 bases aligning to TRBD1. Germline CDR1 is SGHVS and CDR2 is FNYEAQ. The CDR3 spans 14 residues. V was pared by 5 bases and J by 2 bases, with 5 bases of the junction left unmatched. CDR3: CASSHRDRQETQYF. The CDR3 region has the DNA TGTGCCAGCAGCCATAGGGACAGACAAGAGACCCAGTACTTC.

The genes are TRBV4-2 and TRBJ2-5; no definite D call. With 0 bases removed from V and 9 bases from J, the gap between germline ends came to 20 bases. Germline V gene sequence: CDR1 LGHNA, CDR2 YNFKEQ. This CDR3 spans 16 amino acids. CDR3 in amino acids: CASSQDVFPPGGPQYF. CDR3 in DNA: TGTGCCAGCAGCCAAGATGTTTTCCCCCCAGGTGGGCCCCAGTACTTC.

The CDR3 protein is CASSEYPGDDGYTF. CDR3 DNA sequence: TGTGCCAGCAGTGAATACCCGGGGGATGATGGCTACACCTTC. The rearrangement joins TRBV2 to TRBJ1-2, with D perhaps TRBD1 (5 bases). V lost 2 bases and J lost 6, with 13 bases in between. Germline CDR1 SNHLY, CDR2 FYNNEI. The length of the CDR3 is 14 residues.

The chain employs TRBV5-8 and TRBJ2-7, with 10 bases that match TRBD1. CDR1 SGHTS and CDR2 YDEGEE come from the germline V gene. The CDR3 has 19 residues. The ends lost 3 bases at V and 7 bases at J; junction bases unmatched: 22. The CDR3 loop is CASSSWGLYRDRGLGEQYF. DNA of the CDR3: TGTGCCAGCAGCTCGTGGGGTCTCTACCGGGACAGGGGACTTGGGGAGCAGTACTTC.

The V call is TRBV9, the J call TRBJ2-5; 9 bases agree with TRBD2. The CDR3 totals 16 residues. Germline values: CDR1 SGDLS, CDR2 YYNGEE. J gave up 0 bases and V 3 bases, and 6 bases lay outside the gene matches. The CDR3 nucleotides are TGTGCCAGCAGCGCAGGACTAGCGCTGAACCAAGAGACCCAGTACTTC. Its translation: CASSAGLALNQETQYF.

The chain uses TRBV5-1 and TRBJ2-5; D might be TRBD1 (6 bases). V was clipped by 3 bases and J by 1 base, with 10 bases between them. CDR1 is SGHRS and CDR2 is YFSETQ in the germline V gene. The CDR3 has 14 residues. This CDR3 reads CASSSRQVQETQYF. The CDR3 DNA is TGCGCCAGCAGCTCGCGACAGGTCCAAGAGACCCAGTACTTC. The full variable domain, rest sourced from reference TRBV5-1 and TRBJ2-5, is KAGVTQTPRYLIKTRGQQVTLSCSPISGHRSVSWYQQTPGQGLQFLFEYFSETQRNKGNFPGRFSGRQFSNSRSEMNVSTLELGDSALYLCASSSRQVQETQYFGPGTRLLVL.

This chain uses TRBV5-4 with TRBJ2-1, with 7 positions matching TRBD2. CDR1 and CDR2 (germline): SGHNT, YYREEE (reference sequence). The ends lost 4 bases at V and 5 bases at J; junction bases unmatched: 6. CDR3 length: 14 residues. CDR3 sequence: CASSRILADNEQFF. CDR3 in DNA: TGTGCCAGCAGCCGGATCCTAGCGGACAATGAGCAGTTCTTC.

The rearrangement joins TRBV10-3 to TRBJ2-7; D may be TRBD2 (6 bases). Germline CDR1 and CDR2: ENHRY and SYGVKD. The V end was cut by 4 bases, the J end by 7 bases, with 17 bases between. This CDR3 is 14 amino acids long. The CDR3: CAISVNPGEGEQYF. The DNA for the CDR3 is TGTGCCATCAGTGTTAACCCGGGAGAGGGGGAGCAGTACTTC.

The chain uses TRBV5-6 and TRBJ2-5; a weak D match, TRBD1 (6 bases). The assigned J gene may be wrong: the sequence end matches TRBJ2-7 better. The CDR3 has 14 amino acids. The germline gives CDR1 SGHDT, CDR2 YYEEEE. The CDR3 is CASSLGDTYYEQYF. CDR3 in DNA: TGTGCCAGCAGCCTAGGGGACACTTACTACGAGCAGTACTTC.

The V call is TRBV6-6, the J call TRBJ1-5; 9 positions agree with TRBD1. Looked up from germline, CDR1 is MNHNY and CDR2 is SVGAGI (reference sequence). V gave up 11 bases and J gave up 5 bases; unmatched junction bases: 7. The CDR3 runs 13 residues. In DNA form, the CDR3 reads TGTGCCGGGGGACAGGGTGTGCATCAGCCCCAGCATTTT. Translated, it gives CAGGQGVHQPQHF.

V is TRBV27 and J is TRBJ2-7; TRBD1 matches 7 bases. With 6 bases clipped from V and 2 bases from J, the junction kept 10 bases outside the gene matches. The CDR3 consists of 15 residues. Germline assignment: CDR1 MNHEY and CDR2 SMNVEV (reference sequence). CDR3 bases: TGTGCCAGCAGCTTTACCGGGACAGTCACCTACGAGCAGTACTTC. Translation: CASSFTGTVTYEQYF.

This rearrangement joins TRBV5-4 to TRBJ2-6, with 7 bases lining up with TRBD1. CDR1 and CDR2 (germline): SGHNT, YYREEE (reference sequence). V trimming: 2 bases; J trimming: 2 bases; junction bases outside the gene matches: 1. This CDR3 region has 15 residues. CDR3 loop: CASSFTGAGANVLTF. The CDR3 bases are TGTGCCAGCAGCTTCACAGGGGCTGGGGCCAACGTCCTGACTTTC.